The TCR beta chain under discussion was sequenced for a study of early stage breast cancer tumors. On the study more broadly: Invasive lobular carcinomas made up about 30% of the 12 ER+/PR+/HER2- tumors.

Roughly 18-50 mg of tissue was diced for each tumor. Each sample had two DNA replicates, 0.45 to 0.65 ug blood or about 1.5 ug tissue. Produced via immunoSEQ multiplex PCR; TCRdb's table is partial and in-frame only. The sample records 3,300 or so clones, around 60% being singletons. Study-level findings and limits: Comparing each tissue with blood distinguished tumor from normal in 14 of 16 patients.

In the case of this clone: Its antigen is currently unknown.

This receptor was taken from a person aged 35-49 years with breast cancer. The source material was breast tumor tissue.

The CDR3: CASSGPTHEKLFF. For the CDR3, the DNA is TGTGCCAGCAGCGGACCCACTCATGAAAAACTGTTTTTT. This sequence joins TRBV9 and TRBJ1-4; no definite D call. The CDR3 is made up of 13 amino acids. V lost 3 bases to trimming and J lost 6 bases, with 9 bases between them. CDR1 and CDR2 from the germline V gene are SGDLS and YYNGEE. The whole variable domain, filled in from reference TRBV9 and TRBJ1-4, reads DSGVTQTPKHLITATGQRVTLRCSPRSGDLSVYWYQQSLDQGLQFLIQYYNGEERAKGNILERFSAQQFPDLHSELNLSSLELGDSALYFCASSGPTHEKLFFGSGTQLSVL.